Below, 19 T cell receptor beta chains from the same sample are listed, as sequenced in a study of cytomegalovirus exposure and HLA in healthy donors. Both 60 Vbeta primers and 13 Jbeta primers went into the PCR. Generated by immunoSEQ multiplex PCR, the TCRdb table keeps only in-frame clones and is missing some. Its clone listing holds approximately 140,000 clones. Sequencing used PBMCs. Receptors originate from a woman aged 50 to 65 in good health and CMV-seronegative.

The J gene is TRBJ2-7, the V gene TRBV6-5; D possibly corresponds to TRBD2 (5 bases). Trimming cost V 4 bases and J 0 bases, with 13 bases left between them. The CDR3 extends over 15 amino acids. CDR1 is MNHEY and CDR2 is SVGAGI in the germline V gene. Here the CDR3 reads CASSSLAAGSYEQYF. The CDR3 DNA reads as TGTGCCAGCAGTTCCCTCGCGGCGGGCTCCTACGAGCAGTACTTC.

The rearrangement links TRBV6-1 to TRBJ1-4; D remains ambiguous. CDR1 is MNHNS, CDR2 SASEGT, per germline. The CDR3 runs to 14 residues. The V end was cut by 3 bases, the J end by 8 bases, with 13 bases between. The CDR3 sequence is CASSERGLEEKLFF. As DNA, the CDR3 is TGTGCCAGCAGTGAGCGGGGTTTAGAGGAAAAACTGTTTTTT.

This sequence joins TRBV2 and TRBJ1-1; D remains ambiguous. V was trimmed by 6 bases and J by 4 bases, leaving 15 bases between them. The CDR3 length is 14 residues. In germline, CDR1 is SNHLY, CDR2 FYNNEI. CDR3 in amino acids: CASRGLVAGTEAFF. In nucleotides, the CDR3 is TGTGCCAGCAGGGGCTTGGTTGCAGGCACTGAAGCTTTCTTT.

The chain is built from TRBV19 and TRBJ1-2; tentatively, D is TRBD1 (6 bases). V dropped 6 bases and J dropped 4 bases, with 21 bases sitting between them. This CDR3 is 16 amino acids long. In germline, CDR1 is LNHDA, CDR2 SQIVND (reference sequence). The CDR3 spells CASRSFNGGESYGYTF. The CDR3, as DNA: TGTGCCAGTAGATCATTTAATGGGGGCGAGAGCTATGGCTACACCTTC.

The chain joins TRBV30 to TRBJ2-1, with 7 positions matching TRBD2. The CDR3 sequence is 15 residues long. CDR1 and CDR2 (germline): GTSNPN, SVGIG (reference sequence). CDR3 protein: CAFLSLADAYNEQFF. The CDR3 nucleotides read TGTGCTTTCTTAAGCCTAGCGGATGCCTACAATGAGCAGTTCTTC.

The chain couples TRBV28 to TRBJ1-1; the match to TRBD1 covers 9 bases. The CDR3 is 16 residues long. The V and J ends lost 5 bases and 4 bases, in that order; junction bases with no gene match: 11. The germline V gene encodes CDR1 MDHEN and CDR2 SYDVKM. In DNA, the CDR3 is TGTGCCAGCAGTGACCCCGGGACAGGGCTGTCCACTGAAGCTTTCTTT. It encodes CASSDPGTGLSTEAFF.

The chain couples TRBV2 to TRBJ1-5; D may be TRBD1 (6 bases). Trimming took 7 bases from V and 1 from J, leaving 11 bases between them. The CDR3 spans 14 residues. Per the germline V gene, CDR1 is SNHLY and CDR2 is FYNNEI. The CDR3 protein is CASTGTRSNQPQHF. CDR3 DNA sequence: TGTGCCAGCACCGGGACACGGAGCAATCAGCCCCAGCATTTT.

This sequence joins TRBV9 and TRBJ1-1; TRBD1 agrees at 9 bases. Per germline, CDR1 SGDLS and CDR2 YYNGEE. The J segment lost 7 bases and the V segment lost 2 bases, leaving 9 bases of the junction unmatched. The CDR3 runs to 15 residues. The CDR3 DNA is TGTGCCAGCAGCGTCCGCCCACAGGGGGCCGGTGAAGCTTTCTTT. Translating it yields CASSVRPQGAGEAFF.

This chain links TRBV18 with TRBJ1-6, with 7 bases matching TRBD1. J gave up 7 bases and V 3 bases, and 3 bases lay outside the gene matches. Germline lookup yields CDR1 KGHSH and CDR2 LQKENI. The CDR3 spans 14 residues. The CDR3 DNA reads TGTGCCAGCTCACCGAGGGACAGAAATTCACCCCTCCACTTT. Encoded protein: CASSPRDRNSPLHF. Full variable domain (missing parts from reference TRBV18 and TRBJ1-6): NAGVMQNPRHLVRRRGQEARLRCSPMKGHSHVYWYRQLPEEGLKFMVYLQKENIIDESGMPKERFSAEFPKEGPSILRIQQVVRGDSAAYFCASSPRDRNSPLHFGNGTRLTVT.

CDR3 coding DNA: TGTGCCAGCAGCCGCGGACCGGGACTAGCGGGAAATGAGCAGTTCTTC. Translating gives CASSRGPGLAGNEQFF. The chain has TRBV4-2 and TRBJ2-1; 13 nucleotides match TRBD2. The germline gives CDR1 LGHNA, CDR2 YNFKEQ. The CDR3 is made up of 16 amino acids. V gave up 4 bases and J gave up 7 bases; unmatched junction bases: 7.

V is TRBV5-8 and J is TRBJ1-1, with unresolved D. Per germline, CDR1 SGHTS and CDR2 YDEGEE. Trimming shortened V by 2 bases and J by 4 bases, and 9 bases separated the two germline ends. The CDR3 has 13 amino acids. CDR3 sequence reads: CASSLHRVTEAFF. The CDR3 DNA is TGTGCCAGCAGCTTACACAGAGTCACTGAAGCTTTCTTT.

This sequence joins TRBV14 and TRBJ2-2; no clear D gene. The CDR3 consists of 14 residues. The V end was cut by 0 bases, the J end by 2 bases, with 4 bases between. CDR1 and CDR2 from the germline V gene are SGHDN and FVKESK. CDR3 DNA sequence: TGTGCCAGCAGCCAAGATATCAACACCGGGGAGCTGTTTTTT. It codes for CASSQDINTGELFF.

The J gene is TRBJ2-7, the V gene TRBV29-1, with 7 bases identical to TRBD1. The germline V gene has CDR1 SQVTM and CDR2 ANQGSEA. V trimming: 4 bases; J trimming: 2 bases; junction bases outside the gene matches: 5. The CDR3 totals 13 residues. The CDR3 coding sequence is TGCAGCGTTGGAGAGGGGGCGACCTACGAGCAGTACTTC. Protein: CSVGEGATYEQYF.

This chain connects TRBV29-1 to TRBJ1-1, with D unclear. Germline lookup yields CDR1 SQVTM and CDR2 ANQGSEA. This CDR3 is 13 amino acids long. V was pared by 7 bases and J by 4 bases, with 16 bases between. The CDR3 reads CSGGPQRGTEAFF. For the CDR3, the DNA is TGCAGCGGAGGCCCTCAGCGGGGCACTGAAGCTTTCTTT.

The chain carries TRBV7-2 and TRBJ2-3, with TRBD2 matching over 8 bases. Trimming removed 1 base from V and 3 bases from J; junction bases left unmatched: 6. Germline lookup yields CDR1 SGHTA and CDR2 FQGNSA. The CDR3 totals 16 residues. The CDR3 DNA sequence: TGTGCCAGCAGCTTAGGTGGTAGCGGGGTAACAGATACGCAGTATTTT. Its protein is CASSLGGSGVTDTQYF.

The chain uses TRBV19 and TRBJ2-7, with TRBD1 as a possible D gene (6 bases). This CDR3 region has 15 residues. CDR1 is LNHDA, CDR2 SQIVND, per germline (reference sequence). V lost 6 bases and J 2 bases, leaving 17 bases between the germline ends. CDR3 nucleotide sequence: TGTGCCAGTAGCCAGGGGATACTAAAGACCTACGAGCAGTACTTC. This codes for CASSQGILKTYEQYF. Full variable domain (remainder filled in from reference TRBV19 and TRBJ2-7): DGGITQSPKYLFRKEGQNVTLSCEQNLNHDAMYWYRQDPGQGLRLIYYSQIVNDFQKGDIAEGYSVSREKKESFPLTVTSAQKNPTAFYLCASSQGILKTYEQYFGPGTRLTVT.

The genes are TRBV19 and TRBJ2-7; D is unclear. With 0 bases removed from V and 3 bases from J, the gap between germline ends came to 6 bases. The CDR3 has 13 amino acids. The germline gives CDR1 LNHDA, CDR2 SQIVND (reference sequence). CDR3 nucleotide sequence: TGTGCCAGTAGTATAGACGGCGGCTACGAGCAGTACTTC. Its protein product is CASSIDGGYEQYF.

This rearrangement joins TRBV6-5 to TRBJ2-7; tentative D call: TRBD1 (6 bases). The germline V gene encodes CDR1 MNHEY and CDR2 SVGAGI. The V and J ends lost 6 bases and 6 bases respectively, with 15 bases between them. This CDR3 spans 13 amino acids. CDR3 protein: CASSPTGFGEQYF. In DNA, the CDR3 is TGTGCCAGCAGCCCTACAGGGTTCGGCGAGCAGTACTTC.

The rearrangement joins TRBV5-4 to TRBJ1-4, with D uncertain. There are 14 residues in the CDR3. Germline V gene lookup returns CDR1 SGHNT and CDR2 YYREEE (reference sequence). Trimming stripped 4 bases from V and 2 bases from J, with 9 bases between. CDR3 DNA: TGTGCCAGCAGCGCTAGAGGGACTAATGAAAAACTGTTTTTT. Protein sequence: CASSARGTNEKLFF.